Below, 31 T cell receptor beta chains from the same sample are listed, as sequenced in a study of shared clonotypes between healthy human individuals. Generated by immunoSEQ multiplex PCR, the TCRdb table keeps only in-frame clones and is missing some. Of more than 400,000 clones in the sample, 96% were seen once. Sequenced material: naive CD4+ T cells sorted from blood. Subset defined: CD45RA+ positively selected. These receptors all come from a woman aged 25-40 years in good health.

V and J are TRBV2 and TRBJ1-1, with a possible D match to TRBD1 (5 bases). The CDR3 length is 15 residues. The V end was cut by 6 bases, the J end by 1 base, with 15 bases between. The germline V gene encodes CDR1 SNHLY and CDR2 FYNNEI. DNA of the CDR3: TGTGCCAGCAGAGTCTACAGGAGCGGGAACACTGAAGCTTTCTTT. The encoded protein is CASRVYRSGNTEAFF.

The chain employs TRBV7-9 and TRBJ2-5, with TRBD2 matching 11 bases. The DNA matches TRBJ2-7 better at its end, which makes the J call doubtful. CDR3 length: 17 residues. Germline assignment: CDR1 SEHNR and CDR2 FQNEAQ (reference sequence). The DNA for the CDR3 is TGTGCCAGCAGCTCGACCGCAGGACTAGCGGGCCTCTACGAGCAGTACTTC. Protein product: CASSSTAGLAGLYEQYF.

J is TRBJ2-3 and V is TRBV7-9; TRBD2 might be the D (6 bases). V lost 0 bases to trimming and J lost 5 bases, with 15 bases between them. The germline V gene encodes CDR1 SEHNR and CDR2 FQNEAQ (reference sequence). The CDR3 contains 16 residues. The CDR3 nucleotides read TGTGCCAGCAGCTTAGCGATGGGGGGAGCTCGAGATACGCAGTATTTT. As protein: CASSLAMGGARDTQYF.

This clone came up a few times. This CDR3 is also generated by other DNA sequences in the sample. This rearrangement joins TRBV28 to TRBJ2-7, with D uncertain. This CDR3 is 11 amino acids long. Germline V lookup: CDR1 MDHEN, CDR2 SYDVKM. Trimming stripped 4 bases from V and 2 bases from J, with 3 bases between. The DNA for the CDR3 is TGTGCCAGCAGTTCCACCTACGAGCAGTACTTC. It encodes CASSSTYEQYF.

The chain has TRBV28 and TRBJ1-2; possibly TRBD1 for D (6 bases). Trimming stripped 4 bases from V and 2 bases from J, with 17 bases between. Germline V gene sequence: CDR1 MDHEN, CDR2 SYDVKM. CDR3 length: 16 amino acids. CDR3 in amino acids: CASSYTPGQRNYGYTF. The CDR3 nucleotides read TGTGCCAGCAGTTATACCCCGGGACAAAGAAACTATGGCTACACCTTC.

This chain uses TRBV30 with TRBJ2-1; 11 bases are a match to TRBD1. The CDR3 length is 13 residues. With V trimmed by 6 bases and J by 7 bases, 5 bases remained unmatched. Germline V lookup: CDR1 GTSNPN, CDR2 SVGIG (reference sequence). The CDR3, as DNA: TGTGCCTGTGGGACAGGGGGTGAAAATGAGCAGTTCTTC. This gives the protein CACGTGGENEQFF.

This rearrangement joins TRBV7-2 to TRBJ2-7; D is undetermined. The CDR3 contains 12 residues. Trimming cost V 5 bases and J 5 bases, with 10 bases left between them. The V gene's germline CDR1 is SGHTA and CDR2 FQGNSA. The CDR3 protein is CASSPNPNEQYF. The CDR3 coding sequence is TGTGCCAGCAGCCCCAACCCCAACGAGCAGTACTTC.

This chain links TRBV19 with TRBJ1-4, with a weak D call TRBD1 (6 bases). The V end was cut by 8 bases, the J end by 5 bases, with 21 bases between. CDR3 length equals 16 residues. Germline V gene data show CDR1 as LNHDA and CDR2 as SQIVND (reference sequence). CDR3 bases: TGTGCCAGTCGAACCCAACCGGGACAAGGGAATGAAAAACTGTTTTTT. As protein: CASRTQPGQGNEKLFF.

The CDR3 sequence is CASSKRVGSSYNEQFF. The DNA of the CDR3 is TGTGCCAGCAGCAAAAGAGTAGGGAGCTCCTACAATGAGCAGTTCTTC. The chain joins TRBV7-8 to TRBJ2-1; weak D call: TRBD2 (5 bases). This CDR3 is built from 16 residues. Trimming took off 5 bases at V and 0 bases at J, with 14 bases between the two ends. Germline V gene sequence: CDR1 SGHVS, CDR2 FQNEAQ.

DNA of the CDR3: TGTGCCAGCAGTTCCGGGACTAGCGGGACTCTGGGGTTGGATACGCAGTATTTT. Protein sequence: CASSSGTSGTLGLDTQYF. V and J are TRBV2 and TRBJ2-3, with 13 bases identical to TRBD2. Trimming took 5 bases from V and 6 from J; bases not matched to a gene: 14. This CDR3 has 18 residues. CDR1 is SNHLY and CDR2 is FYNNEI in the germline V gene.

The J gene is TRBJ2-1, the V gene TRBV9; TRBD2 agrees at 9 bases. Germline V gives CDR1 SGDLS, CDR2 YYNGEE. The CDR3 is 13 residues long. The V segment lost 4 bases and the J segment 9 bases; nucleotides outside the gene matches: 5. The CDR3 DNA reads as TGTGCCAGCAGCCCGGGGACTAGCCGTGAGCAGTTCTTC. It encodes CASSPGTSREQFF.

CDR3 nucleotides: TGTGCCAGCGGCGCTCCGACAGGGAACTATGGCTACACCTTC. Translation gives CASGAPTGNYGYTF. The chain has TRBV5-6 and TRBJ1-2; the match to TRBD1 covers 7 bases. V lost 7 bases to trimming and J lost 2 bases; unmatched junction nucleotides: 8. CDR3 length: 14 residues. The germline gives CDR1 SGHDT, CDR2 YYEEEE.

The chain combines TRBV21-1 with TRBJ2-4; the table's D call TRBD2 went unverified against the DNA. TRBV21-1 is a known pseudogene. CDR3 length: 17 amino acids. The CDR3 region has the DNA TGTGCCAGCAGCAAAGCCGGGGGCGGGAGGGCCAAAAACATTCAGTACTTC. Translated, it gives CASSKAGGGRAKNIQYF.

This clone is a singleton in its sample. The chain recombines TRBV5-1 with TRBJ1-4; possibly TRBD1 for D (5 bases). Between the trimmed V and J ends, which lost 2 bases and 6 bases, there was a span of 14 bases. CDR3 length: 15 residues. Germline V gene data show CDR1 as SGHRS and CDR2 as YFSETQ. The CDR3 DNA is TGCGCCAGCAGCTTATCCGAGGGGCGGTATGAAAAACTGTTTTTT. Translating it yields CASSLSEGRYEKLFF.

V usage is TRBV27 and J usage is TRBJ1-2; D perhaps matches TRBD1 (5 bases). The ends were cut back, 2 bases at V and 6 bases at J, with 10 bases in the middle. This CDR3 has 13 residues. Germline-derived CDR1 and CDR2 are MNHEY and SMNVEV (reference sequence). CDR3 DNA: TGTGCCAGCAGTTTAAGGGGTTTCGATGGCTACACCTTC. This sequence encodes CASSLRGFDGYTF.

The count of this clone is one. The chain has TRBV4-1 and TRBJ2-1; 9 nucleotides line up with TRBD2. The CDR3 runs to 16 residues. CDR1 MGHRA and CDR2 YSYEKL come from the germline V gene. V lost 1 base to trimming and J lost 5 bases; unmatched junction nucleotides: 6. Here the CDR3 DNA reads TGCGCCAGCAGCCAAGCGGCGGGAGGGTCCCACAATGAGCAGTTCTTC. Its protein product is CASSQAAGGSHNEQFF.

CDR3 sequence: CASSLGSAGETQYF. CDR3 coding DNA: TGCGCCAGCAGCTTAGGTAGCGCCGGTGAGACCCAGTACTTC. The chain links TRBV5-1 to TRBJ2-5, with D maybe TRBD2 (5 bases). This CDR3 has 14 amino acids. Germline V gene data show CDR1 as SGHRS and CDR2 as YFSETQ. V lost 2 bases and J 5 bases, leaving 13 bases between the germline ends.

The CDR3 nucleotides are TGCAGCGTTGAAGATCCCTCTACGGGCAGGGGAGCCTACGAGCAGTACTTC. Protein product: CSVEDPSTGRGAYEQYF. The J gene is TRBJ2-7, the V gene TRBV29-1; D is perhaps TRBD1 (6 bases). The CDR3 is 17 residues long. Germline V gives CDR1 SQVTM, CDR2 ANQGSEA. The V end lost 0 bases, the J end lost 2 bases, and 20 bases lay between the germline ends.

The CDR3 DNA reads TGTGCCATCAGTGACCGAGACGAGCAGTACTTC. Translation: CAISDRDEQYF. The chain links TRBV10-3 to TRBJ2-7; D unresolved. Germline-derived CDR1 and CDR2 are ENHRY and SYGVKD. The CDR3 covers 11 residues. The germline V and J ends were trimmed by 3 bases and 5 bases, with 5 bases remaining between them.

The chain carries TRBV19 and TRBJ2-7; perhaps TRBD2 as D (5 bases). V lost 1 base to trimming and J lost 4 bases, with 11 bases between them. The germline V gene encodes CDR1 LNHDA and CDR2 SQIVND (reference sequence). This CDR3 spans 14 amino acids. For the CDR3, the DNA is TGTGCCAGTAGTATAGTCGGGATTGGATACGAGCAGTACTTC. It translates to CASSIVGIGYEQYF.

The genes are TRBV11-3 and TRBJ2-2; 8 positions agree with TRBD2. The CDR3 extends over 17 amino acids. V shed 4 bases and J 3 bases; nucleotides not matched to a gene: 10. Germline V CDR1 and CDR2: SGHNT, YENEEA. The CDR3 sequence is CASSSGRVAVYTGELFF. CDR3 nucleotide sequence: TGTGCCAGCAGCTCCGGGAGGGTGGCCGTGTACACCGGGGAGCTGTTTTTT.

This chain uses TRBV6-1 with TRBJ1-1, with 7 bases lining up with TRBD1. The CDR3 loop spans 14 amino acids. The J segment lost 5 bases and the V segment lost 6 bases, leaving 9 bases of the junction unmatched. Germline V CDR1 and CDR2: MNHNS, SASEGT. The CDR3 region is CASSLEGAGTEAFF. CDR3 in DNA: TGTGCCAGCAGCCTCGAGGGGGCAGGAACTGAAGCTTTCTTT.

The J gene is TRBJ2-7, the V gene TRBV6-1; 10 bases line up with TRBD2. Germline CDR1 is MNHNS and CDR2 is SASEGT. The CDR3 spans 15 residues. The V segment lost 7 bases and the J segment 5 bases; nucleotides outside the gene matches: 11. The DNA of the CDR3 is TGTGCCAGCAACGCCGGAGCGGGAGGGATGAACGAGCAGTACTTC. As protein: CASNAGAGGMNEQYF.

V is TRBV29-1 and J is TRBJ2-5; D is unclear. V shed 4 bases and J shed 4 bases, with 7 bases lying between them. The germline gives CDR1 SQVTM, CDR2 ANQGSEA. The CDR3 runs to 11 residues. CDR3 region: CSVVKGETQYF. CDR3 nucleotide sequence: TGCAGCGTTGTCAAGGGAGAGACCCAGTACTTC.

CDR3 amino acids: CASSAGQEAFF. In nucleotides, the CDR3 is TGTGCCAGCAGCGCCGGACAAGAAGCTTTCTTT. This chain links TRBV7-9 with TRBJ1-1, with D possibly being TRBD1 (5 bases). The V gene's germline CDR1 is SEHNR and CDR2 FQNEAQ (reference sequence). CDR3 length: 11 residues. The V and J ends lost 5 bases and 8 bases respectively, with 9 bases between them.

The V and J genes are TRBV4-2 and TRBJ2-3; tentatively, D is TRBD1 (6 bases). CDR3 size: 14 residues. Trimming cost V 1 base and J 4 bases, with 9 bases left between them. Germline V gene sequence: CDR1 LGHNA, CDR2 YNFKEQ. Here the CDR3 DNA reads TGTGCCAGCAGCCAAGGCAGGGGACCAGATACGCAGTATTTT. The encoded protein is CASSQGRGPDTQYF.

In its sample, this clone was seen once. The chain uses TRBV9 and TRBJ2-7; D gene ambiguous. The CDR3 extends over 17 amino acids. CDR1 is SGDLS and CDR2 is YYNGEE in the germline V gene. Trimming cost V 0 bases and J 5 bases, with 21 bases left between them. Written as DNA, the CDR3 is TGTGCCAGCAGCGTAGCTGGCGTTGGGTCCGACCGCCACGAGCAGTACTTC. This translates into CASSVAGVGSDRHEQYF.

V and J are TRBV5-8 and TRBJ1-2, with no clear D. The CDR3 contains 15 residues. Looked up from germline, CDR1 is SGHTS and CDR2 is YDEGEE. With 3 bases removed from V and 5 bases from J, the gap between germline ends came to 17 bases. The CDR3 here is CASSWGGNERYGYTF. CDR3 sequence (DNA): TGTGCCAGCAGCTGGGGAGGGAACGAACGGTATGGCTACACCTTC.

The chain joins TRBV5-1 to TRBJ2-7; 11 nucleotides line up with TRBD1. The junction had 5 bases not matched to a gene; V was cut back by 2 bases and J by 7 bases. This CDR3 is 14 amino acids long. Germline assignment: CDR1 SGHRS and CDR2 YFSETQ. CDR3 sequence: CASSFGQGAGEQYF. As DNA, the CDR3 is TGCGCCAGCAGCTTCGGACAGGGGGCAGGTGAGCAGTACTTC.

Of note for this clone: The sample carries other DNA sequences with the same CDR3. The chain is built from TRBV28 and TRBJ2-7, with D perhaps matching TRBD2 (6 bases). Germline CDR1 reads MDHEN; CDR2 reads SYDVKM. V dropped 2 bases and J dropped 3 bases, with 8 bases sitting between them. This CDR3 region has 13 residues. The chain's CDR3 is CASSLAGNYEQYF. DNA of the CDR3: TGTGCCAGCAGTTTAGCGGGAAACTACGAGCAGTACTTC.

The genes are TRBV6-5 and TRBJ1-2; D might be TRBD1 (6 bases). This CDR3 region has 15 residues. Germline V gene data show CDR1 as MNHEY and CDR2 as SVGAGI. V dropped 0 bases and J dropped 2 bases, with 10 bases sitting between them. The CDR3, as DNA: TGTGCCAGCAGTTACTCGACAGGCTACAACTATGGCTACACCTTC. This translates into CASSYSTGYNYGYTF.